This TCR beta chain was profiled in a study of identical twins. For this clonotype: Its target is unknown.

Overall study findings and caveats: Out-of-frame alpha sequences shared by twins showed excess low generation probability.

The V end was cut by 3 bases, the J end by 7 bases, with 21 bases between. Germline CDR1 MNHEY, CDR2 SMNVEV (reference sequence). The CDR3 extends over 16 amino acids. TCRdb independently ran MiXCR on the 5' RACE reads; one entry per CDR3 protein. The profile covers 500,000 to 600,000 distinct CDR3 sequences, with less than 25% appearing a single time and around 0.9% taken by the ten largest. These sequences were also reported in another study, on T cells expressing NK-cell markers. From that report: About 1.0-7.5% of CD8+ T cells in more than 5 donors belonged to dominant NKG2C+ clonotypes. The CD3+CD56-NKG2C+ fraction of a handful of donors was also led by these clonotypes.

The rearrangement joins TRBV27 to TRBJ2-5, with TRBD2 as a possible D gene (7 bases). Sequencing input: CD4+ T cells sorted from blood. The source is a woman under 30 in good health. The CDR3 region has the DNA TGTGCCAGCAGTTTTCTGTCGTCCGGGGGGCGTAGGACCCAGTACTTC. It yields the protein CASSFLSSGGRRTQYF.